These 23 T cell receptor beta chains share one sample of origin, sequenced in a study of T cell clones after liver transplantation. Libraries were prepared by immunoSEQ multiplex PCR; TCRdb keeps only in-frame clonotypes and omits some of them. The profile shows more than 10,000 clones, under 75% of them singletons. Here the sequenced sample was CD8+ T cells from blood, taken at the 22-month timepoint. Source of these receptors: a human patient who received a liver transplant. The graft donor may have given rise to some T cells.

CDR3 amino acids: CASSIVWGGLSYNEQFF. CDR3 coding DNA: TGTGCCAGTAGTATAGTGTGGGGGGGACTATCCTACAATGAGCAGTTCTTC. The chain has TRBV19 and TRBJ2-1, with 7 positions matching TRBD2. This CDR3 is built from 17 residues. V was pared by 1 base and J by 1 base, with 7 bases of the junction left unmatched. Germline loops: CDR1 LNHDA, CDR2 SQIVND (reference sequence).

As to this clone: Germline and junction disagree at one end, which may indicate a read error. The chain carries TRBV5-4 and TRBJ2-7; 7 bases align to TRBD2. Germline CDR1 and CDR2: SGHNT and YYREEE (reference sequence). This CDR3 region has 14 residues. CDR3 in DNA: TGCGCCAGCAGCATCGGGACTACTTACTACGAGCAGTACTTC. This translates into CASSIGTTYYEQYF. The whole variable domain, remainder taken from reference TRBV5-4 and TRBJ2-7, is ETGVTQSPTHLIKTRGQQVTLRCSSQSGHNTVSWYQQALGQGPQFIFQYYREEENGRGNFPPRFSGLQFPNYSSELNVNALELDDSALYLCASSIGTTYYEQYFGPGTRLTVT.

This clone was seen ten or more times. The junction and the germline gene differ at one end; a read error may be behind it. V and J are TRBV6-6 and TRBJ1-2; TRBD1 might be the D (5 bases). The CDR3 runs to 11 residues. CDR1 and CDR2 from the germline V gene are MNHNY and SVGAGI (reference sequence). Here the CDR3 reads CASSYPGHLVF. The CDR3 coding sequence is TGTGCCAGCAGTTACCCCGGACATCTCGTCTTC.

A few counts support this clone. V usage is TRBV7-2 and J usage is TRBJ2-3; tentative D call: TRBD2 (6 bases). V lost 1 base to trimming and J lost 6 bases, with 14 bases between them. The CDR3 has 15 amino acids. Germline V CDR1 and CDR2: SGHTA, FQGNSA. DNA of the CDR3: TGTGCCAGCAGCTTAGTTGCGGGAACGGGTGATACGCAGTATTTT. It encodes CASSLVAGTGDTQYF.

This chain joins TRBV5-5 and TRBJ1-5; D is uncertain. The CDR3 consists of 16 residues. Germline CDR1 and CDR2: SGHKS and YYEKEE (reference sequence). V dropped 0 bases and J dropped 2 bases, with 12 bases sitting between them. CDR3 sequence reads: CASSLDGLGGNQPQHF. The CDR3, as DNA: TGTGCCAGCAGCTTGGACGGTCTTGGCGGCAATCAGCCCCAGCATTTT.

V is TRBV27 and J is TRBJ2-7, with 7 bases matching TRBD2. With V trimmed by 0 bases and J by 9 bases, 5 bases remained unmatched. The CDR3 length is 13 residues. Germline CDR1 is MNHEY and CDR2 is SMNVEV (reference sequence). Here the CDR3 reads CASSLSQGGVQYF. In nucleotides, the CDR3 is TGTGCCAGCAGTTTATCGCAGGGAGGGGTGCAGTACTTC.

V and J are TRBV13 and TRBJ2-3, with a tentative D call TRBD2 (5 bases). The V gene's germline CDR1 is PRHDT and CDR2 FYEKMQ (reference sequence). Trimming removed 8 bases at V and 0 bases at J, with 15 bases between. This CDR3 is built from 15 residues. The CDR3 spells CASRTGKTSTDTQYF. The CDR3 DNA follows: TGTGCCAGCCGGACTGGGAAGACTAGCACAGATACGCAGTATTTT.

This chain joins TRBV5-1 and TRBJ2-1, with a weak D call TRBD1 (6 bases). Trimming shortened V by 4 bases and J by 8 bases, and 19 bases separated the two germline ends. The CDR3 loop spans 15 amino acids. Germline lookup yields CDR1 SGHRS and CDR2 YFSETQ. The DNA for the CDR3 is TGCGCCAGCAGCGGACATACTAGGGGACACGATGAGCAGTTCTTC. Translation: CASSGHTRGHDEQFF. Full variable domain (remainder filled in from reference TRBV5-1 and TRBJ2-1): KAGVTQTPRYLIKTRGQQVTLSCSPISGHRSVSWYQQTPGQGLQFLFEYFSETQRNKGNFPGRFSGRQFSNSRSEMNVSTLELGDSALYLCASSGHTRGHDEQFFGPGTRLTVL.

In DNA form, the CDR3 reads TGCGCCAGCAGCCAATGGGGGACAGGGGACCTGAACACTGAAGCTTTCTTT. Its translation: CASSQWGTGDLNTEAFF. The V and J genes are TRBV4-3 and TRBJ1-1, with 10 nucleotides matching TRBD1. Germline-derived CDR1 and CDR2 are LGHNA and YSLEER. CDR3 length equals 17 residues. Germline trimming cut 2 bases from V and 0 bases from J; bases unmatched to any gene: 6.

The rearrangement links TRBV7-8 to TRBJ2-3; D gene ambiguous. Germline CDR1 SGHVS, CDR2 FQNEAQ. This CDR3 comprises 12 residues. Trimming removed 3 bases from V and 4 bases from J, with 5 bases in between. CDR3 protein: CASSFGSDTQYF. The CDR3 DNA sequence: TGTGCCAGCAGCTTCGGGTCAGATACGCAGTATTTT.

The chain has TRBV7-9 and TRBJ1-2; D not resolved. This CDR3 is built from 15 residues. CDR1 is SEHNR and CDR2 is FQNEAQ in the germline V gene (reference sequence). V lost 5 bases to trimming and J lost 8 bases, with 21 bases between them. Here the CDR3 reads CASSADRPAFEGYTF. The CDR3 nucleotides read TGTGCCAGCAGCGCGGACCGACCGGCCTTTGAGGGCTACACCTTC.

CDR3 DNA sequence: TGTGCCAGTATTAACCCTAACTACAATGAGCAGTTCTTC. This translates into CASINPNYNEQFF. The rearrangement uses TRBV19 and TRBJ2-1, with D unclear. Trimming removed 7 bases at V and 3 bases at J, with 10 bases between. The germline V gene has CDR1 LNHDA and CDR2 SQIVND (reference sequence). The CDR3 covers 13 residues. The full variable domain, rest sourced from reference TRBV19 and TRBJ2-1, is DGGITQSPKYLFRKEGQNVTLSCEQNLNHDAMYWYRQDPGQGLRLIYYSQIVNDFQKGDIAEGYSVSREKKESFPLTVTSAQKNPTAFYLCASINPNYNEQFFGPGTRLTVL.

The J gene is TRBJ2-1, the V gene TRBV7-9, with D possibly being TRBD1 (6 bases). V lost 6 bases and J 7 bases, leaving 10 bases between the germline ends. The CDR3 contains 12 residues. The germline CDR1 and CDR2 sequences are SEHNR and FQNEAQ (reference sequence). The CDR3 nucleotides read TGTGCCAGCAGGTCAGGGGAGAATGAGCAGTTCTTC. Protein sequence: CASRSGENEQFF.

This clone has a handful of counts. CDR3 DNA sequence: TGCGCCAGCAGCCAAGGCGGACCGAACACTGAAGCTTTCTTT. This codes for CASSQGGPNTEAFF. The V and J genes are TRBV4-3 and TRBJ1-1; the D is unclear. With 1 base removed from V and 1 base from J, the gap between germline ends came to 7 bases. The germline CDR1 and CDR2 sequences are LGHNA and YSLEER. The CDR3 is 14 amino acids.

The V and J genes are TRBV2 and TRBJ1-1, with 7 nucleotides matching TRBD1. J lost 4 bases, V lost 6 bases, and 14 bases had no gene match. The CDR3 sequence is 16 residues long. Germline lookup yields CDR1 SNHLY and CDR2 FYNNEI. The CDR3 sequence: CASSALDRPLGTEAFF. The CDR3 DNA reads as TGTGCCAGCAGCGCCCTGGACAGGCCTCTGGGCACTGAAGCTTTCTTT.

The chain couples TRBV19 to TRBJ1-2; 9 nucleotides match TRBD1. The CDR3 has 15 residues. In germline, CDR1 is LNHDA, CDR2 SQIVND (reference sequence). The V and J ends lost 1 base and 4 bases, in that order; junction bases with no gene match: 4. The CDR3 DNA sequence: TGTGCCAGTAGTATAGGGACAGGGGCAATCTATGGCTACACCTTC. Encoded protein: CASSIGTGAIYGYTF.

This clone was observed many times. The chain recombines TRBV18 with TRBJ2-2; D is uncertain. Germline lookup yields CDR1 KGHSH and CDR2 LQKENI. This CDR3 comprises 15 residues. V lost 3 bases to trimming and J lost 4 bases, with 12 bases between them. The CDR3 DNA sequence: TGTGCCAGCTCACCTCGTCAGGATACCACCGGGGAGCTGTTTTTT. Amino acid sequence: CASSPRQDTTGELFF. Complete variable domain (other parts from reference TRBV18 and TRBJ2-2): NAGVMQNPRHLVRRRGQEARLRCSPMKGHSHVYWYRQLPEEGLKFMVYLQKENIIDESGMPKERFSAEFPKEGPSILRIQQVVRGDSAAYFCASSPRQDTTGELFFGEGSRLTVL.

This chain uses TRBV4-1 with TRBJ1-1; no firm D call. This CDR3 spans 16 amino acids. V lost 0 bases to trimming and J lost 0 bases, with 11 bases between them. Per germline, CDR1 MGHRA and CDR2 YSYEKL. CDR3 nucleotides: TGCGCCAGCAGCCAAGAAGGTGTGGTCCTGAACACTGAAGCTTTCTTT. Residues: CASSQEGVVLNTEAFF.

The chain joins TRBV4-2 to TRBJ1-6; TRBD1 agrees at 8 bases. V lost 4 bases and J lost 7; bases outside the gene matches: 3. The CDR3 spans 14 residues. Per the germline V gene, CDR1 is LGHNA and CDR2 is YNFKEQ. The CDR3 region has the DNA TGTGCCAGCAGCCCGGGACAGGAGAATTCACCCCTCCACTTT. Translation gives CASSPGQENSPLHF.

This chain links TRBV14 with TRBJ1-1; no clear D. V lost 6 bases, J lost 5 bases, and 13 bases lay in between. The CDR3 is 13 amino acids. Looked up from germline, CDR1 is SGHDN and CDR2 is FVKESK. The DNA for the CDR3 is TGTGCCAGCAGTCTCGCGCCCCGGACTGAAGCTTTCTTT. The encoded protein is CASSLAPRTEAFF.

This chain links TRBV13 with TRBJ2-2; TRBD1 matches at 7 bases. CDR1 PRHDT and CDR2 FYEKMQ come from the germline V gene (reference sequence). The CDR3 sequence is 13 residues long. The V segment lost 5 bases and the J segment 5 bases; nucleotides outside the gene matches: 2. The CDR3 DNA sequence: TGTGCCAGCAGCCTCAGGGGGACCGGGGAGCTGTTTTTT. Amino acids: CASSLRGTGELFF.

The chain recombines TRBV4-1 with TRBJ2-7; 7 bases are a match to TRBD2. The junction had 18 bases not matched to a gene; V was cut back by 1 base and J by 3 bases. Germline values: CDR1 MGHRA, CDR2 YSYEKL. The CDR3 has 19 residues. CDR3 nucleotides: TGCGCCAGCAGCCAAGTTTTGACTAGCCGGGGCCTATCTATCTACGAGCAGTACTTC. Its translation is CASSQVLTSRGLSIYEQYF.

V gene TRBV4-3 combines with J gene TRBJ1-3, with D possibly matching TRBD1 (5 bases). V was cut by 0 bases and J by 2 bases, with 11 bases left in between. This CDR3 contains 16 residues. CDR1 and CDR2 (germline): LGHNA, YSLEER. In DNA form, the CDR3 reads TGCGCCAGCAGCCAAGATTCGTCAGGGACTGGAAACACCATATATTTT. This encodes CASSQDSSGTGNTIYF.